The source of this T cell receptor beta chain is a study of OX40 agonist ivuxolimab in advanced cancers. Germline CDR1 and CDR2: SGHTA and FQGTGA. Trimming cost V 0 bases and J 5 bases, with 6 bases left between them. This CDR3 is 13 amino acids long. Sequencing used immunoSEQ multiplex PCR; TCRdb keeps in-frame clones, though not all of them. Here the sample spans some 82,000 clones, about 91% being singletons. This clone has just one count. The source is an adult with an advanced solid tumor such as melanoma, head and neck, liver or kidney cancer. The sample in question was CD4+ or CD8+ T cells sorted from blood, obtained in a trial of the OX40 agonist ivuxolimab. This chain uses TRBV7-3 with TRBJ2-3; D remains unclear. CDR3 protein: CASSLTGKDTQYF. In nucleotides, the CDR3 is TGTGCCAGCAGCTTAACCGGTAAAGATACGCAGTATTTT.